This is a list of T cell receptor beta chains from one sample in a study of blood T cell repertoires in COVID-19. The protocol was immunoSEQ multiplex PCR, while the TCRdb copy is restricted to in-frame clones and leaves out a portion. This table holds over 100,000 clones, about 90% found once. The sequencing sample was made of peripheral blood. The receptor source for this set is a man aged 50 to 59 with acute or convalescent COVID-19. Each CDR3 is given with its conserved first and last residue. A D gene is named only where the DNA matches it firmly. The size entry is marked missing in some rows and otherwise reads once, few, many or a size class.

j_call	v_call	clone_size	d_call	cdr3_aa	cdr3_nt
TRBJ2-1	TRBV11-3	.	.	CASRTETAYNEQFF	TGTGCCAGCAGGACAGAGACAGCCTACAATGAGCAGTTCTTC
TRBJ1-2	TRBV28	few	.	CASSLRTDYGYTF	TGTGCCAGCAGTTTAAGAACGGACTATGGCTACACCTTC
TRBJ2-5	TRBV24-1	.	.	CATSEHRFQETQYF	TGTGCCACCAGTGAACACAGGTTCCAAGAGACCCAGTACTTC
TRBJ2-1	TRBV24-1	.	TRBD2	CATSDGGLAGADEQFF	TGTGCCACCAGTGATGGGGGACTAGCGGGAGCGGATGAGCAGTTCTTC
TRBJ2-3	TRBV25-1	.	TRBD2	CASSDPGRGADTQYF	TGTGCCAGCAGTGACCCCGGGCGGGGGGCAGATACGCAGTATTTT
TRBJ2-1	TRBV10-1	.	TRBD2	CASSRTSVDEQFF	TGCGCCAGCAGCCGCACTAGCGTCGATGAGCAGTTCTTC
TRBJ2-1	TRBV6-6	few	TRBD2	CASGVGFGGRNEQFF	TGTGCCAGCGGGGTAGGGTTTGGCGGGAGGAATGAGCAGTTCTTC
TRBJ1-5	TRBV27	.	TRBD1	CASRPGQNWYSNQPQHF	TGTGCCAGCAGACCGGGACAGAATTGGTATAGCAATCAGCCCCAGCATTTT
TRBJ2-1	TRBV3-1/TRBV3-2	.	TRBD2	CASSPTSGAGEQFF	TGTGCCAGCAGCCCGACTAGCGGAGCAGGGGAGCAGTTCTTC
TRBJ2-1	TRBV19	.	.	CASKDRSVAGPQFF	TGTGCCAGTAAGGACAGGTCGGTGGCGGGACCGCAGTTCTTC
TRBJ2-7	TRBV11-2	.	TRBD1	CASSPWTGESYEQYF	TGTGCCAGCAGCCCGTGGACAGGGGAATCCTACGAGCAGTACTTC
TRBJ2-7	TRBV4-2	.	.	CASSQEGGNHEQYF	TGTGCCAGCAGCCAAGAAGGCGGGAATCACGAGCAGTACTTC
TRBJ2-3	TRBV6-4	once	TRBD1	CASSANPGGAGKDTQYF	TGTGCCAGCAGTGCGAATCCAGGGGGCGCGGGCAAAGATACGCAGTATTTT
TRBJ2-5	TRBV5-1	.	TRBD1	CASSLSGGPGETQYF	TGCGCCAGCAGCTTATCAGGGGGCCCAGGCGAGACCCAGTACTTC
TRBJ2-7	TRBV15	once	TRBD2	CATSRETSGPYEQYF	TGTGCCACCAGCAGAGAAACTAGCGGTCCCTACGAGCAGTACTTC
TRBJ2-5	TRBV24-1	.	.	CATSAPQETQYF	TGTGCCACCAGTGCCCCGCAAGAGACCCAGTACTTC
TRBJ1-1	TRBV9	.	TRBD1	CASSLDRGTEAFF	TGTGCCAGCAGCCTGGACAGGGGCACTGAAGCTTTCTTT
TRBJ1-2	TRBV28	.	.	CASSSGRSYGYTF	TGTGCCAGCAGTTCTGGGCGTTCCTATGGCTACACCTTC
TRBJ2-7	TRBV2	.	TRBD1	CASTAGTGVHEQYF	TGTGCCAGCACCGCCGGGACAGGGGTCCACGAGCAGTACTTC
TRBJ2-3	TRBV28	once	.	CASTALRFSADTQYF	TGTGCCAGCACCGCTTTGAGATTTTCGGCAGATACGCAGTATTTT
TRBJ2-7	TRBV29-1	.	.	CSVGGGSYEQYF	TGCAGCGTTGGAGGAGGGTCCTACGAGCAGTACTTC
TRBJ2-1	TRBV15	.	TRBD2	CATSRVTSGGDNEQFF	TGTGCCACCAGCAGAGTGACTAGCGGGGGGGACAATGAGCAGTTCTTC